These T cell receptor beta chains were read from a single sample in a study of graft-versus-host responses after intestinal transplantation. Using immunoSEQ multiplex PCR, the repertoire was profiled, and TCRdb retains in-frame clones only, with some absent. The table lists about 86,000 clones, around 90% of them singletons, with roughly 0.3% in the top ten. No antigen has been identified for these receptors. Sequenced material: unstimulated CD4+ T cells sorted from spleen or lymph node cells, taken before transplant. The origin of the receptors is a human donor who was the organ donor for an intestinal transplant. CDR3s include the opening cysteine and the closing phenylalanine or tryptophan. A D gene is named only where the DNA matches it firmly. The listing skips clone size in some rows; elsewhere it reads once, few, many or a size class.

j_call,d_call,clone_size,cdr3_length,v_call,cdr3_nt,cdr3_aa
TRBJ2-5,TRBD1,.,13,TRBV2,TGTGCCAGCAGTGAGGGACAGCAAGAGACCCAGTACTTC,CASSEGQQETQYF
TRBJ1-2,.,.,15,TRBV25-1,TGTGCCAGCTCCTCCGGGACACCTTTTAACTATGGCTACACCTTC,CASSSGTPFNYGYTF
TRBJ1-4,.,.,16,TRBV4-3,TGCGCCAGCAGCCACGATCCGGGGGGACGAGGCGAAAAACTGTTTTTT,CASSHDPGGRGEKLFF
TRBJ2-5,TRBD2,.,15,TRBV7-2,TGTGCCAGCAGCTTAGGGACTAGCGGGAGGAGGACCCAGTACTTC,CASSLGTSGRRTQYF
TRBJ2-1,TRBD2,.,16,TRBV7-8,TGTGCCAGCAGCTTAGGTTTAAAGCGGGATCACAATGAGCAGTTCTTC,CASSLGLKRDHNEQFF
TRBJ2-2,.,.,14,TRBV5-6,TGTGCCAGCAGCTTGGGCGGGGCCACCGGGGAGCTGTTTTTT,CASSLGGATGELFF
TRBJ2-1,TRBD2,.,14,TRBV2,TGTGCCAGCTCCCGCGGGACTAGGAGGAATGAGCAGTTCTTC,CASSRGTRRNEQFF
TRBJ2-7,TRBD1,.,18,TRBV27,TGTGCCAGCAGTTTCTCAAAACGACAGGGTGGGGGACACTACGAGCAGTACTTC,CASSFSKRQGGGHYEQYF
TRBJ2-3,.,.,15,TRBV5-1,TGCGCCAGCAGCTTGGCGGCCGGGGGAACAGATACGCAGTATTTT,CASSLAAGGTDTQYF
TRBJ2-5,.,.,14,TRBV27,TGTGCCAGCAGCCCACTAGGAGGATCGGAGACCCAGTACTTC,CASSPLGGSETQYF
TRBJ1-1,.,.,14,TRBV18,TGTGCCAGCTCACCAGGTGGCGGGAACACTGAAGCTTTCTTT,CASSPGGGNTEAFF
TRBJ2-1,TRBD2,.,15,TRBV4-1,TGCGCCAGCAGCCCGCCGGGACTAGACGGTCTGAGGCAGTTCTTC,CASSPPGLDGLRQFF
TRBJ2-7,.,once,15,TRBV6-1,TGTGCCAGCACCCCCAGGGGACACGAGAACTACGAGCAGTACTTC,CASTPRGHENYEQYF
TRBJ1-4,TRBD1,.,17,TRBV9,TGTGCCAGCAGCGTAGGGACAGGGGTTTTTGTGGATGAAAAACTGTTTTTT,CASSVGTGVFVDEKLFF
TRBJ1-2,TRBD1,.,15,TRBV7-9,TGTGCCAGCAGCAGGGGGACAGGGGTACCATATGGCTACACCTTC,CASSRGTGVPYGYTF
TRBJ1-4,.,.,15,TRBV6-5,TGTGCCAGCAGTTCTGGGACCCTAAGGGGGGAAAAACTGTTTTTT,CASSSGTLRGEKLFF
TRBJ1-2,.,.,13,TRBV7-2,TGTGCCAGCAGCTCGGGACAACCCTATGGCTACACCTTC,CASSSGQPYGYTF
TRBJ2-1,.,once,13,TRBV2,TGTGCCAGCACCGGCGGGTCCAACAATGAGCAGTTCTTC,CASTGGSNNEQFF
TRBJ2-5,.,.,13,TRBV7-9,TGTGCCAGCAGCAATGGGGCCGGAGAGACCCAGTACTTC,CASSNGAGETQYF
TRBJ1-4,.,.,13,TRBV27,TGTGCCAGCAGTCGGGTAATTTGGGAAAAACTGTTTTTT,CASSRVIWEKLFF